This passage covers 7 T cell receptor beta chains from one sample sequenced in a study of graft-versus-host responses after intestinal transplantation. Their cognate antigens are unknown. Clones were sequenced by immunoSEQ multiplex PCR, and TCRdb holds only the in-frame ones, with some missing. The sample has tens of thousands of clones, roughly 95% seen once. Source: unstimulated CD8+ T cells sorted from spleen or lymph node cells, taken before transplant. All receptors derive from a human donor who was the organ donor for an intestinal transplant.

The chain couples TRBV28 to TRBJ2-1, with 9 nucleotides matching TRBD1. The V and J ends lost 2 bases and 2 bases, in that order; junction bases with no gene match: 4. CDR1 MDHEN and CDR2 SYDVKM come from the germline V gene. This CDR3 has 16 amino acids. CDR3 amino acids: CASSLPGQGTYNEQFF. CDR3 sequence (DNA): TGTGCCAGCAGTTTACCGGGACAGGGAACCTACAATGAGCAGTTCTTC. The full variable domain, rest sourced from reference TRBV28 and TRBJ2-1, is DVKVTQSSRYLVKRTGEKVFLECVQDMDHENMFWYRQDPGLGLRLIYFSYDVKMKEKGDIPEGYSVSREKKERFSLILESASTNQTSMYLCASSLPGQGTYNEQFFGPGTRLTVL.

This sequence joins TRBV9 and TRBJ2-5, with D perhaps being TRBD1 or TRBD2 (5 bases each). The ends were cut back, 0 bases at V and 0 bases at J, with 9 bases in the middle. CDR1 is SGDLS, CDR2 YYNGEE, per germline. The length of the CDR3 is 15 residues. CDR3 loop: CASSVGGVDQETQYF. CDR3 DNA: TGTGCCAGCAGCGTAGGAGGGGTGGACCAAGAGACCCAGTACTTC.

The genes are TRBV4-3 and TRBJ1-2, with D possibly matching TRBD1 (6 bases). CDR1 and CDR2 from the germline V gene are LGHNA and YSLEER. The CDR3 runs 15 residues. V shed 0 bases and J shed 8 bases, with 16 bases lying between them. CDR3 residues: CASSQDSSYREGYTF. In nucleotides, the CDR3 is TGCGCCAGCAGCCAAGATTCCTCATACAGGGAGGGCTACACCTTC.

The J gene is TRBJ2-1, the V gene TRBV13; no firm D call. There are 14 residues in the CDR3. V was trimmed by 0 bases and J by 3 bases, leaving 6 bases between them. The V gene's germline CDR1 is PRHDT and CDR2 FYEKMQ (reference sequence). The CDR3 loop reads CASSLGVNYNEQFF. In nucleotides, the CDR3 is TGTGCCAGCAGCTTAGGCGTCAACTACAATGAGCAGTTCTTC.

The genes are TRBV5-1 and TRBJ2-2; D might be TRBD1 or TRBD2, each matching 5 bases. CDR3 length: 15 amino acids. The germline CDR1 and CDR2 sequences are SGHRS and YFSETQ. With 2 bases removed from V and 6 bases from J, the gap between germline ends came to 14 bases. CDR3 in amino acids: CASSLSGPLSGELFF. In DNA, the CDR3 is TGCGCCAGCAGCTTATCGGGGCCCCTGTCCGGGGAGCTGTTTTTT.

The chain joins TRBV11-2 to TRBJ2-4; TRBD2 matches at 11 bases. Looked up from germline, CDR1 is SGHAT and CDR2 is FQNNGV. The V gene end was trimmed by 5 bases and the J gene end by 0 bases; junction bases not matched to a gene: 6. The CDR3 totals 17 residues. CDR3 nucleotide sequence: TGTGCCAGCAGCCCCCGTACTAGCGGGGGAGCCAAAAACATTCAGTACTTC. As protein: CASSPRTSGGAKNIQYF.

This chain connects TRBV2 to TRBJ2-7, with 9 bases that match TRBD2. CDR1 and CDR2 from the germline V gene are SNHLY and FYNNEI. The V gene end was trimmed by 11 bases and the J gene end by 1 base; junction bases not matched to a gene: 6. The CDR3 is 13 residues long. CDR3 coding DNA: TGTGCCGGAAAGACTAGCGGATCCTACGAGCAGTACTTC. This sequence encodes CAGKTSGSYEQYF.